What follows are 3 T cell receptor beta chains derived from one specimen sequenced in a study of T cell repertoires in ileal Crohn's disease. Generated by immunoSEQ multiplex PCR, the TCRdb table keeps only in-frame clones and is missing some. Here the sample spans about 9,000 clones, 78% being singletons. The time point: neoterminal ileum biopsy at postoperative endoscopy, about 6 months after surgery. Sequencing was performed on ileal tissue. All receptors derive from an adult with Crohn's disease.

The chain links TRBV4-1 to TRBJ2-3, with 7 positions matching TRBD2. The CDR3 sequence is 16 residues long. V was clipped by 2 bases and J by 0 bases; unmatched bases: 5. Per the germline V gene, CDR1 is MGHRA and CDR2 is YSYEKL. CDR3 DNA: TGCGCCAGCAGCCAAAATGGGGGGGAAAGCACAGATACGCAGTATTTT. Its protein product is CASSQNGGESTDTQYF.

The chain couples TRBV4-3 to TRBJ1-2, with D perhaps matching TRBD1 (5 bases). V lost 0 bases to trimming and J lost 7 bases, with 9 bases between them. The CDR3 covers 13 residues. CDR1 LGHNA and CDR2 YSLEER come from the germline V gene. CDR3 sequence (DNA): TGCGCCAGCAGCCAAGAAGCAGGGTTTGGCTACACCTTC. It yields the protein CASSQEAGFGYTF.

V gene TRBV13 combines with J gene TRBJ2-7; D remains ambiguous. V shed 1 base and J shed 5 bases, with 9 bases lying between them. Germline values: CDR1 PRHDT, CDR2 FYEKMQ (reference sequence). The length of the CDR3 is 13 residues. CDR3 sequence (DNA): TGTGCCAGCAGCTTAGATCTCCCGGACGAGCAGTACTTC. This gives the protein CASSLDLPDEQYF.